This TCR beta chain was retrieved from a study of post-analysis software for immune sequencing data. Study context: Included among the disease courses, which were recorded for the cohort, were relapsing-remitting, secondary progressive and progressive-relapsing multiple sclerosis.

The CDR3 has 14 amino acids. Germline loops: CDR1 PRHDT, CDR2 FYEKMQ (reference sequence). Every TCR beta cDNA library bore unique molecular identifiers. TCRdb independently ran MiXCR on the PCR reads; one entry per CDR3 protein. The table lists 350,000 to 450,000 distinct CDR3 sequences, roughly 38% of them singletons, with approximately 7.1% in the top ten. Study findings and constraints: Significantly lower normalized Chao1 diversity was found in patients with multiple sclerosis relative to controls. The five TRBV segments detected at higher frequency in patients than in controls included TRBV5-6, TRBV5-1 and TRBV20-1.

This clonotype was picked up one time. Its specificity is unknown. The TCR comes from a girl aged 2 to 10 with multiple sclerosis. Sequencing was done on a sample of blood. V and J are TRBV13 and TRBJ2-5; TRBD1 or TRBD2 may be the D gene (6 bases each). Judging by the DNA end, TRBJ2-7 fits better; the J call may be wrong. The CDR3 bases are TGTGCCAGCAGCTCCCGAGGAGGGGGCTACGAGCAGTACTTC. This sequence encodes CASSSRGGGYEQYF.